A selection of T cell receptor beta chains follows, all from one sample in a study of shared clonotypes between healthy human individuals. Data came from immunoSEQ multiplex PCR; TCRdb stores just in-frame clones and leaves some out. Of hundreds of thousands of clones listed, approximately 79% were seen once; the top ten hold approximately 1.8%. Sequenced input: memory CD4+ T cells sorted from blood. The receptors originated from a woman in her twenties or thirties in good health. CDR3s include the opening cysteine and the closing phenylalanine or tryptophan. A D gene is named only where the DNA matches it firmly. Not all rows give a size; the values are once, few, many and, for expanded clones, a class.

cdr3_nt: TGTGCCAGCTCATTCAGTAGATACTATGGCTACACCTTC
cdr3_aa: CASSFSRYYGYTF
j_call: TRBJ1-2
d_call: NA
clone_size: NA
v_call: TRBV28

cdr3_nt: TGTGCCAGCGGGTGGGAAGGAAAAATGAACACTGAAGCTTTCTTT
cdr3_aa: CASGWEGKMNTEAFF
j_call: TRBJ1-1
d_call: NA
clone_size: once
v_call: TRBV21-1

cdr3_nt: TGTGCCAGCAGCTTAGGCTCCATTTACAATGAGCAGTTCTTC
cdr3_aa: CASSLGSIYNEQFF
j_call: TRBJ2-1
d_call: NA
clone_size: few
v_call: TRBV7-2

cdr3_nt: TGTGCCAGCATGGAACAGAACTATGGCTACACCTTC
cdr3_aa: CASMEQNYGYTF
j_call: TRBJ1-2
d_call: NA
clone_size: NA
v_call: TRBV28

cdr3_nt: TGCGCCAGCAGCTTCCGGGGGGCCGCCGGGGAGCTGTTTTTT
cdr3_aa: CASSFRGAAGELFF
j_call: TRBJ2-2
d_call: NA
clone_size: NA
v_call: TRBV5-1

cdr3_nt: TGTGCCAGCAGCAATCTCGGAAACACCATATATTTT
cdr3_aa: CASSNLGNTIYF
j_call: TRBJ1-3
d_call: NA
clone_size: NA
v_call: TRBV6-5

cdr3_nt: TGTGCCAGCAGTGGACAGATCATGAACACTGAAGCTTTCTTT
cdr3_aa: CASSGQIMNTEAFF
j_call: TRBJ1-1
d_call: NA
clone_size: many
v_call: TRBV2

cdr3_nt: TGTGCCTGGAGTGTGGGAGGGCGCGAGACCCAGTACTTC
cdr3_aa: CAWSVGGRETQYF
j_call: TRBJ2-5
d_call: TRBD2
clone_size: NA
v_call: TRBV30

cdr3_nt: TGTGCCAGCAGATACTCGAGAGGGTATGGCACTGAAGCTTTCTTT
cdr3_aa: CASRYSRGYGTEAFF
j_call: TRBJ1-1
d_call: NA
clone_size: NA
v_call: TRBV28

cdr3_nt: TGTGCCAGCAGTATGACGACAGCGCCTGAAGCTTTCTTT
cdr3_aa: CASSMTTAPEAFF
j_call: TRBJ1-1
d_call: NA
clone_size: NA
v_call: TRBV6-6

cdr3_nt: TGTGCCAGCAGCCTTAGCGGAGCTTACAATGAGCAGTTCTTC
cdr3_aa: CASSLSGAYNEQFF
j_call: TRBJ2-1
d_call: NA
clone_size: few
v_call: TRBV11-3

cdr3_nt: TGTGCCAGCAGCACTAGCGGGAGGTGGATCGGGGAGCTGTTTTTT
cdr3_aa: CASSTSGRWIGELFF
j_call: TRBJ2-2
d_call: TRBD2
clone_size: NA
v_call: TRBV2

cdr3_nt: TGTGCCAGCGGAACCGGGACTAGCGGGAGTGCGGAGCAGTTCTTC
cdr3_aa: CASGTGTSGSAEQFF
j_call: TRBJ2-1
d_call: TRBD2
clone_size: few
v_call: TRBV2

cdr3_nt: TGTGCCAGCAGTGGGGCCAAGAACACTGAAGCTTTCTTT
cdr3_aa: CASSGAKNTEAFF
j_call: TRBJ1-1
d_call: NA
clone_size: NA
v_call: TRBV2

cdr3_nt: TGCGCCAGCAGGGACTCGGGACAGGGGTCTAGCGGCTACACCTTC
cdr3_aa: CASRDSGQGSSGYTF
j_call: TRBJ1-2
d_call: TRBD1
clone_size: NA
v_call: TRBV10-2

cdr3_nt: TGTGCCAGCAGTTTATTATCGGGGTTTGGGGGAGGTCGTCACGAGCAGTACTTC
cdr3_aa: CASSLLSGFGGGRHEQYF
j_call: TRBJ2-7
d_call: NA
clone_size: NA
v_call: TRBV28

cdr3_nt: TGCGCCAGCAGCTTGGTTAGCCCAACCACAGATACGCAGTATTTT
cdr3_aa: CASSLVSPTTDTQYF
j_call: TRBJ2-3
d_call: NA
clone_size: medium-sized
v_call: TRBV5-1

cdr3_nt: TGTGCCAGCAGTCCAGACAGGATCGACAATGAGCAGTTCTTC
cdr3_aa: CASSPDRIDNEQFF
j_call: TRBJ2-1
d_call: NA
clone_size: NA
v_call: TRBV27

cdr3_nt: TGTGCCAGCAGTGTACAGGACAATCAGCCCCAGCATTTT
cdr3_aa: CASSVQDNQPQHF
j_call: TRBJ1-5
d_call: NA
clone_size: NA
v_call: TRBV6-4

cdr3_nt: TGTGCCAGCAGCGAAAGCGGTAGCGGGCGGAACACCGGGGAGCTGTTTTTT
cdr3_aa: CASSESGSGRNTGELFF
j_call: TRBJ2-2
d_call: TRBD2
clone_size: NA
v_call: TRBV7-3

cdr3_nt: TGTGCCAGCAGTTCCCTAGCGGGAAGGGGCTACGAGCAGTACTTC
cdr3_aa: CASSSLAGRGYEQYF
j_call: TRBJ2-7
d_call: TRBD2
clone_size: NA
v_call: TRBV27

cdr3_nt: TGTGCCAGCAGTTCACAGGGAACCTACAATGAGCAGTTCTTC
cdr3_aa: CASSSQGTYNEQFF
j_call: TRBJ2-1
d_call: NA
clone_size: many
v_call: TRBV28

cdr3_nt: TGCGCCAGCAGCCAAGACACCCCCCGGGACTCACACGAGCAGTACTTC
cdr3_aa: CASSQDTPRDSHEQYF
j_call: TRBJ2-7
d_call: NA
clone_size: once
v_call: TRBV4-1

cdr3_nt: TGCGCCAGCAGCCAAGCACCGAGCGAGGCCTACAATGAGCAGTTCTTC
cdr3_aa: CASSQAPSEAYNEQFF
j_call: TRBJ2-1
d_call: NA
clone_size: NA
v_call: TRBV4-1